Listed below are T cell receptor beta chains from one sample, sequenced in a study of CD8+ T cells in alopecia areata. Some clones are missing from TCRdb's copy, which holds only in-frame ones; the method was immunoSEQ multiplex PCR. The sample consists of about 42,000 clones, about two thirds of them appearing once. The sequenced sample was CD8+ T cells sorted from blood, obtained at week 4, from a patient treated with tofacitinib. All receptors derive from a human donor with alopecia areata. Each CDR3 is given with its conserved first and last residue. Fields, in order: clone size, J gene, V gene, D gene, CDR3 DNA, CDR3 protein. A D gene is named only where the DNA matches it firmly. Clone size is not always given. Where it is, it says once, few, many or a class for expanded clones.

- TRBJ2-1 TRBV7-9 TRBD2 TGTGCCAGCAGCTTAGTTGCTAGCGGGGGTTTCAATGAGCAGTTCTTC CASSLVASGGFNEQFF
few TRBJ2-7 TRBV6-5 - TGTGCCAGCAGTTCAGCCTACGAGCAGTACTTC CASSSAYEQYF
- TRBJ1-1 TRBV7-3 - TGTGCCAGCAGCTTAACAGAGGGGGAGCCAAACTCTATGAACACTGAAGCTTTCTTT CASSLTEGEPNSMNTEAFF
few TRBJ1-2 TRBV29-1 - TGCAGCGTTGAAGGGCCAGGCTATGGCTACACCTTC CSVEGPGYGYTF
once TRBJ2-7 TRBV5-1 - TGCGCCAGCAGCTTTGGGGCCGAGCAGTACTTC CASSFGAEQYF
few TRBJ2-1 TRBV10-3 - TGTGCCATCAGTGAGTCTAGTGTAGATGAGCAGTTCTTC CAISESSVDEQFF
- TRBJ1-5 TRBV29-1 - TGCAGCGTTGAAGTAGCGGGGAATAGCAATCAGCCCCAGCATTTT CSVEVAGNSNQPQHF
- TRBJ2-6 TRBV7-8 TRBD1 TGTGCCAGCAGCTCGGACAGGGAAGCAACTGGGGCCAACGTCCTGACTTTC CASSSDREATGANVLTF
- TRBJ2-2 TRBV27 - TGTGCCAGCAGTTCCATCCCGACAGATCGGACCGGGGAGCTGTTTTTT CASSSIPTDRTGELFF
- TRBJ2-7 TRBV19 TRBD1 TGTGCCAGCCAGACCGGGACAGGGCCCCACGAGCAGTACTTC CASQTGTGPHEQYF
- TRBJ2-7 TRBV29-1 - TGCAGCGTTGAAGATCAGGGAGGCGAGCAGTACTTC CSVEDQGGEQYF
- TRBJ1-5 TRBV30 - TGTGCCTGGGCGACAGGTAGCAATCAGCCCCAGCATTTT CAWATGSNQPQHF
- TRBJ2-4 TRBV29-1 - TGCAGCGTGGGGCAGGACCGAAACATTCAGTGCTTC CSVGQDRNIQCF
- TRBJ2-7 TRBV5-1 - TGCGCCAGCCACCAGGGTTACGAGCAGTACTTC CASHQGYEQYF
few TRBJ1-5 TRBV4-3 - TGCGCCAGCAGCCAAGATGTTTCTCCCGGTCAGCCCCAGCATTTT CASSQDVSPGQPQHF
- TRBJ1-5 TRBV15 - TGTGCCACCAGCAGCACGGAGGATCAGCCCCAGCATTTT CATSSTEDQPQHF
- TRBJ1-1 TRBV4-1 - TGCGCCAGCAGCCAACGAGCTTCGGGGACTGAAGCTTTCTTT CASSQRASGTEAFF
- TRBJ2-7 TRBV4-1 - TGCGCCAGCAGCCAAGTCGCAGACTCCTACGAGCAGTACTTC CASSQVADSYEQYF
- TRBJ1-2 TRBV30 - TGTGCCTGGAGATTCGGCTATGGCTACACCTTC CAWRFGYGYTF
- TRBJ2-1 TRBV19 TRBD2 TGTGCCAGTAGTATCTTAGCGGGGGGCCTGCAGGGGCAGTTCTTC CASSILAGGLQGQFF
- TRBJ1-2 TRBV30 - TGTGCCTGGAGTGGGAGGGAAGACTATGGCTACACCTTC CAWSGREDYGYTF
once TRBJ2-1 TRBV30 - TGTGCCTGGAGTGGAGGGGGGGTTGACAATGAGCAGTTCTTC CAWSGGGVDNEQFF
- TRBJ1-6 TRBV29-1 TRBD1 TGCAGCGTGGGGGCAGGGGGAAATTCACCCCTCCACTTT CSVGAGGNSPLHF
- TRBJ2-7 TRBV5-1 - TGCGCCAGCGGATGGGACGGCAGCTCCTACGAGCAGTACTTC CASGWDGSSYEQYF
few TRBJ2-7 TRBV18 - TGTGCCAGCTCACCGGATCGGGGGGCCCTCGAGCAGTACTTC CASSPDRGALEQYF
- TRBJ1-1 TRBV4-3 - TGCGCCAGCAGCCAAGATCCGAACACTGAAGCTTTCTTT CASSQDPNTEAFF
- TRBJ2-7 TRBV29-1 - TGCAGCGTTGTAGACCGGAACTACGAGCAGTACTTC CSVVDRNYEQYF
- TRBJ1-1 TRBV27 - TGTGCCAGCAGTCTCCAACGACAAGACACTGAAGCTTTCTTT CASSLQRQDTEAFF
- TRBJ2-1 TRBV30 - TGTGCCTGGAGTCAGGGGTTTGGGAACAATGAGCAGTTCTTC CAWSQGFGNNEQFF
- TRBJ1-1 TRBV5-6 - TGTGCCAGCAGCTTGGGCACTGAAGCTTTCTTT CASSLGTEAFF
- TRBJ2-7 TRBV9 - TGTGCCAGCAGCGTAGCCCCCACCTACGAGCAGTACTTC CASSVAPTYEQYF
few TRBJ2-6 TRBV29-1 TRBD1 TGCAGCGTTACCAAACAGGGGGCGGATTCCTCTGGGGCCAACGTCCTGACTTTC CSVTKQGADSSGANVLTF
- TRBJ2-7 TRBV10-3 TRBD2 TGTGCCATCAGAACTAGCGGGGAGGGCGAGCAGTACTTC CAIRTSGEGEQYF
few TRBJ2-2 TRBV15 - TGTGCCACCAGCAGGACGGAAAACACCGGGGAGCTGTTTTTT CATSRTENTGELFF
- TRBJ1-1 TRBV4-1 - TGCGCCAGCAGCCAAGTAGGGACGGTGAACACTGAAGCTTTCTTT CASSQVGTVNTEAFF
- TRBJ1-1 TRBV12-5 - TGTGCTAGTGGTACAGGGATGAACACTGAAGCTTTCTTT CASGTGMNTEAFF
- TRBJ1-2 TRBV29-1 - TGCAGCGTTGAAGATCCGGGTGGCTACACCTTC CSVEDPGGYTF
few TRBJ1-2 TRBV6-5 - TGTGCCAGCAGTTACTCGGAGGGGTCGGGAGGCTACACCTTC CASSYSEGSGGYTF
- TRBJ2-3 TRBV4-3 - TGCGCCAGCAGCCAAGAATGGGGCGGCGCAGATACGCAGTATTTT CASSQEWGGADTQYF
- TRBJ1-4 TRBV4-1 - TGCGCCAGCAGCCAACAAGGGAGAAAACTGTTTTTT CASSQQGRKLFF